This is a list of T cell receptor beta chains from one sample in a study of blood T cell repertoires in COVID-19. Sequenced by immunoSEQ multiplex PCR; TCRdb stores in-frame clones only, minus some. The table shows 200,000 to 300,000 clones, with about 81% occurring only once. The material sequenced was peripheral blood. These receptors came from a woman aged 55-69 years with active or convalescent COVID-19. The CDR3 runs from the conserved cysteine through the conserved F or W. Fields, in order: CDR3 length, clone size, D gene, J gene, V gene, CDR3 DNA, CDR3 protein. The D gene is left open where the match is weak. Only part of the rows carry a size: once, few, many, or a class if the clone is expanded.

>16|NA|TRBD2|TRBJ2-4|TRBV11-2
TGTGCCAGCAGCCCAGGACTAGCTTTCACCAAAAACATTCAGTACTTC
CASSPGLAFTKNIQYF
>15|NA|TRBD2|TRBJ2-1|TRBV9
TGTGCCAGCAGCGTAGACAGCGGGGGTTACAATGAGCAGTTCTTC
CASSVDSGGYNEQFF
>14|NA|NA|TRBJ2-3|TRBV10-3
TGTGCCATCAGTGCCGGGACTCACCGAGATACGCAGTATTTT
CAISAGTHRDTQYF
>16|NA|TRBD1|TRBJ1-2|TRBV5-6
TGTGCCAGCAGAGCCCGGGACAGGGGTCCCTCTTGGGGCTACACCTTC
CASRARDRGPSWGYTF
>15|NA|NA|TRBJ2-7|TRBV5-4
TGTGCCAGCAGCGAGGGCCCTGGGTCAGACTACGAGCAGTACTTC
CASSEGPGSDYEQYF
>18|NA|TRBD1|TRBJ1-2|TRBV14
TGTGCCAGCAGCCACTCTGGACAGGGTGATTTTGCTAACTATGGCTACACCTTC
CASSHSGQGDFANYGYTF
>13|once|TRBD1|TRBJ1-2|TRBV7-9
TGTGCCAGCAGCGCGCAGGGGGTCTATGGCTACACCTTC
CASSAQGVYGYTF
>14|NA|NA|TRBJ1-5|TRBV7-9
TGTGCCAGCAGCTCCGGCGGGCTGGATCAGCCCCAGCATTTT
CASSSGGLDQPQHF
>13|many|NA|TRBJ1-2|TRBV7-8
TGTGCCAGCAGCCCGGGGGGGGTCTATGGCTACACCTTC
CASSPGGVYGYTF
>15|NA|NA|TRBJ2-1|TRBV5-6
TGTGCCAGCAGCCACAGGTACAGCTCCTACAATGAGCAGTTCTTC
CASSHRYSSYNEQFF
>14|NA|NA|TRBJ1-1|TRBV18
TGTGCCAGCTCACCCCTCGGGGGAGACACTGAAGCTTTCTTT
CASSPLGGDTEAFF
>11|NA|NA|TRBJ1-1|TRBV25-1
TGTGCCAGCAGTCTAGGAACAGAAGCTTTCTTT
CASSLGTEAFF
>15|NA|TRBD2|TRBJ2-1|TRBV19
TGTGCCAGTAGTATTTCGGCGGGGGGGTATAATGAGCAGTTCTTC
CASSISAGGYNEQFF
>16|NA|NA|TRBJ2-2|TRBV5-4
TGTGCCAGCAGCTTGGTTGGACAGCTGAACACCGGGGAGCTGTTTTTT
CASSLVGQLNTGELFF
>15|NA|NA|TRBJ2-7|TRBV5-1
TGCGCCAGCAGCTTGGGGCAGGGGGAGGCCTACGAGCAGTACTTC
CASSLGQGEAYEQYF
>13|NA|NA|TRBJ1-6|TRBV7-9
TGTGCCAGCAGCTCTGGACAGATTTCACCCCTCCACTTT
CASSSGQISPLHF
>14|once|NA|TRBJ1-1|TRBV9
TGTGCCAGCAGCGCCCAGATGGGGCAGGGTGAAGCTTTCTTT
CASSAQMGQGEAFF
>16|NA|TRBD1|TRBJ1-6|TRBV5-6
TGTGCCAGCAGCTTGGCAGGGGGCGCCCATAATTCACCCCTCCACTTT
CASSLAGGAHNSPLHF
>13|NA|NA|TRBJ1-2|TRBV7-9
TGTGCCAGCAGTACCGAGGCAGGGTATGGCTACACCTTC
CASSTEAGYGYTF
>16|NA|TRBD2|TRBJ2-1|TRBV2
TGTGCCAGCAGTGTTGGACTAGCGGGGGGCACCGATGAGCAGTTCTTC
CASSVGLAGGTDEQFF
>14|NA|TRBD2|TRBJ2-1|TRBV27
TGTGCCAGCAGTGATACCACCTTAGCGGGGGAGCAGTTCTTC
CASSDTTLAGEQFF
>14|NA|TRBD1|TRBJ2-3|TRBV5-4
TGTGCCAGCAGCTTTCGACAGGGTTCAGATACGCAGTATTTT
CASSFRQGSDTQYF
>17|once|NA|TRBJ2-1|TRBV7-3
TGTGCCAGCACACCTTCGGGGGTCCCGAGCTCCTACAATGAGCAGTTCTTC
CASTPSGVPSSYNEQFF
>13|NA|NA|TRBJ1-2|TRBV7-2
TGTGCCAGCAGCTTAGGGACACCCTATGGCTACACCTTC
CASSLGTPYGYTF
>14|once|TRBD1|TRBJ1-6|TRBV5-6
TGTGCCAGCAGCTTCACAGGGGACAATTCACCCCTCCACTTT
CASSFTGDNSPLHF
>14|NA|NA|TRBJ1-5|TRBV19
TGTGCCAGCTGCCGGTCATCCGGCAATCAGCCCCAGCATTTT
CASCRSSGNQPQHF
>13|NA|TRBD1|TRBJ2-5|TRBV10-2
TGCGCCAGCAGTGACCAGGGGGTGGAGACCCAGTACTTC
CASSDQGVETQYF
>17|NA|TRBD2|TRBJ2-5|TRBV7-8
TGTGCCAGCAGCTTACGGTCCCGGGGGGTCCGACAAGAGACCCAGTACTTC
CASSLRSRGVRQETQYF
>15|once|NA|TRBJ1-1|TRBV19
TGTGCCAGTGGGGCCCCAGGGCGATTGAACACTGAAGCTTTCTTT
CASGAPGRLNTEAFF
>16|NA|TRBD2|TRBJ2-1|TRBV3-1/TRBV3-2
TGTGCCAGCAGCCAAGGCGCGGGGGGGACCTACAATGAGCAGTTCTTC
CASSQGAGGTYNEQFF